Sequencing of this TCR beta chain was carried out in a study of spatial heterogeneity in lung cancer. Study in general: Detection consistently yielded more beta chains than alpha chains. Each distinct TCR and UMI combination averaged more than ten appearances in raw reads.

Noted time point: sample taken at primary tumor resection. The authors sequenced whole RNA from tumor, nontumor lung or frozen PBMC without sorting. The donors were about 67 patients with non-small cell lung cancer that was early-stage and untreated. The presence of a unique molecular identifier marked each TCR cDNA molecule. TCRdb re-called the 5' RACE reads with MiXCR, one entry per CDR3 protein. The sample yields around 10,000 distinct CDR3 sequences, roughly 3.9% seen once. By proportion, this clonotype is medium-sized. This beta chain came through as a stray read in a library set up for alpha chains, and its size says little. This CDR3 is 18 amino acids long. V lost 1 base and J lost 0; bases outside the gene matches: 9.

The sample in question was normal lung tissue next to the tumor, obtained at surgery. This chain links TRBV12-3 or TRBV12-4 with TRBJ1-2; 9 nucleotides match TRBD1. The clonotype was recovered from a male donor with early-stage non-small cell lung cancer. Written as DNA, the CDR3 is TGTGCCAGCAGTTTAGGAAGGGGGACAGGGATTACTAACTATGGCTACACCTTC. It translates to CASSLGRGTGITNYGYTF.